This T cell receptor (beta chain) was sequenced for a study of T-cell memory formation after mild COVID-19. General observations from the study: That cross-reactive memory joined was suggested by some responding clones appearing in pre-infection memory.

One entry per CDR3 protein, called by TCRdb with MiXCR from the 5' RACE reads. Here the sample spans some 150,000 distinct CDR3 sequences, approximately 5.7% being singletons. Trimming shortened V by 3 bases and J by 1 base, and 11 bases separated the two germline ends. Germline values: CDR1 SGHKS, CDR2 YYEKEE (reference sequence). The CDR3 is 15 amino acids. Comment on this clonotype: Its antigen remains unidentified.

Sequencing was carried out using PBMCs or a T cell subset sorted from them (not recorded which). The V gene is TRBV5-5, the J gene TRBJ1-5; D is possibly TRBD1 (5 bases). This TCR derives from an adult woman who had mild COVID-19 (a few samples of this study predate the infection). Cell type and time point are not known. Written as DNA, the CDR3 is TGTGCCAGCAGCTGGGACTGGTCCAGCAATCAGCCCCAGCATTTT. Its translation: CASSWDWSSNQPQHF.